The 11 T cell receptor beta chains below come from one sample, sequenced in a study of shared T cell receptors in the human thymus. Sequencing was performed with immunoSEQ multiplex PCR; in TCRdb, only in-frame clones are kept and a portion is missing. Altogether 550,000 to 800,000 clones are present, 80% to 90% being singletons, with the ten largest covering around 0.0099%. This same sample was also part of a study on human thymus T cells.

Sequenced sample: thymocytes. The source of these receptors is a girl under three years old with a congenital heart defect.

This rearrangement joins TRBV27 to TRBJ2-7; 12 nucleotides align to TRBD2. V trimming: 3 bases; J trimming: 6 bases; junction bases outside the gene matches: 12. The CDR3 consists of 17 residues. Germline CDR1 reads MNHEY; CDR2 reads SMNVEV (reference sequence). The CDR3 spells CASSFGPRTSGVTEQYF. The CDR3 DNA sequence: TGTGCCAGCAGTTTTGGCCCTCGGACTAGCGGGGTTACCGAGCAGTACTTC.

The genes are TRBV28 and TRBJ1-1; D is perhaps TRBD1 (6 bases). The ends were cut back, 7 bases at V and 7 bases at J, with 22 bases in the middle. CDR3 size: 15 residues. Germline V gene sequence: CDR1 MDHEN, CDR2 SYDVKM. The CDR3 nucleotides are TGTGCCAGCACCACTTCCCGGGACAACCGGGTTGAAGCTTTCTTT. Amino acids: CASTTSRDNRVEAFF.

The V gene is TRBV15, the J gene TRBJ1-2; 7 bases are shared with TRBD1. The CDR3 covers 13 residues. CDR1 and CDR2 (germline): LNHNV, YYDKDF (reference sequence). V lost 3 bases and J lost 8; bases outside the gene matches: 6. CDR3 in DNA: TGTGCCACCAGCAGCCGAGGGGGCGTAGGCTACACCTTC. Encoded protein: CATSSRGGVGYTF.

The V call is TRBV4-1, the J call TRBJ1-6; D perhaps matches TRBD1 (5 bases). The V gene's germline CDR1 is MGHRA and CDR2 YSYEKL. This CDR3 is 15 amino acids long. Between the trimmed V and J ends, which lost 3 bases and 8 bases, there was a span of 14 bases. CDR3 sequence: CASSHTRVTDSPLHF. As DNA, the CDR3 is TGCGCCAGCAGCCACACCAGGGTGACGGATTCACCCCTCCACTTT.

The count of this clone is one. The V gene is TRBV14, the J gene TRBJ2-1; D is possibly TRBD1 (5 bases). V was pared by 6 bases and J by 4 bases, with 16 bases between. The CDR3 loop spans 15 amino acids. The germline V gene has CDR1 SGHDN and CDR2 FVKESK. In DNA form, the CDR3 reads TGTGCCAGCAGTCAGCACCCGGACAAGTACAATGAGCAGTTCTTC. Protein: CASSQHPDKYNEQFF.

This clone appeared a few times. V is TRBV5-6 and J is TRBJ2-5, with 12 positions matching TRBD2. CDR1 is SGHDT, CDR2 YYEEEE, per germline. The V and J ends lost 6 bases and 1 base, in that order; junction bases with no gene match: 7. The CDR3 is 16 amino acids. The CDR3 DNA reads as TGTGCCAGCAATCCGGGACTAGCGGGTCCCCAAGAGACCCAGTACTTC. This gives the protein CASNPGLAGPQETQYF. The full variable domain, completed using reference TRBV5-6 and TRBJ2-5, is DAGVTQSPTHLIKTRGQQVTLRCSPKSGHDTVSWYQQALGQGPQFIFQYYEEEERQRGNFPDRFSGHQFPNYSSELNVNALLLGDSALYLCASNPGLAGPQETQYFGPGTRLLVL.

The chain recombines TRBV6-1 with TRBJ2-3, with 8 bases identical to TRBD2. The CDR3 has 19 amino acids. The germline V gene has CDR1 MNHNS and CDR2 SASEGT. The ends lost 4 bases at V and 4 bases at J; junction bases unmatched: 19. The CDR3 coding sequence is TGTGCCAGCAGTGGGCCCCACTGGCGGGGGGATCGATCGTCAGATACGCAGTATTTT. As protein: CASSGPHWRGDRSSDTQYF.

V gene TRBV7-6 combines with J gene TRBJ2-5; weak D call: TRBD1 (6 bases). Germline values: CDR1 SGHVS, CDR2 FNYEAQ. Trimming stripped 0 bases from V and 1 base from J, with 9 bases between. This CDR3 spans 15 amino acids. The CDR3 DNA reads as TGTGCCAGCAGCTTAGCGCAGGACAGCCAAGAGACCCAGTACTTC. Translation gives CASSLAQDSQETQYF.

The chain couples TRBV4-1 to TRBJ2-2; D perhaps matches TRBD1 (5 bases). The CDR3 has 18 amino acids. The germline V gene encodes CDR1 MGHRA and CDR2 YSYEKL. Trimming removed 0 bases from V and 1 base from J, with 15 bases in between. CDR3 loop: CASSQEGSSRENTGELFF. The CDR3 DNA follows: TGCGCCAGCAGCCAAGAAGGATCGTCCAGGGAGAACACCGGGGAGCTGTTTTTT.

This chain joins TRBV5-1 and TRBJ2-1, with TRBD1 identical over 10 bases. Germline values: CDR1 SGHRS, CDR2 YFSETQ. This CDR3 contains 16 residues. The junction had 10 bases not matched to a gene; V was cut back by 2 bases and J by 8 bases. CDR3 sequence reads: CASSFSGDRGLHEQFF. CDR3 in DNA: TGCGCCAGCAGCTTTTCAGGTGACAGGGGGCTTCATGAGCAGTTCTTC.

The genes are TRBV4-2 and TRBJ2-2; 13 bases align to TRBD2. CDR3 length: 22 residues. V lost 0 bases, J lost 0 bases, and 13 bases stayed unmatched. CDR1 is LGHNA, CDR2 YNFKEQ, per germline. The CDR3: CASSQDSPGLAGSNPNTGELFF. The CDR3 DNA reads TGTGCCAGCAGCCAAGACTCCCCGGGACTAGCGGGGAGTAACCCGAACACCGGGGAGCTGTTTTTT.